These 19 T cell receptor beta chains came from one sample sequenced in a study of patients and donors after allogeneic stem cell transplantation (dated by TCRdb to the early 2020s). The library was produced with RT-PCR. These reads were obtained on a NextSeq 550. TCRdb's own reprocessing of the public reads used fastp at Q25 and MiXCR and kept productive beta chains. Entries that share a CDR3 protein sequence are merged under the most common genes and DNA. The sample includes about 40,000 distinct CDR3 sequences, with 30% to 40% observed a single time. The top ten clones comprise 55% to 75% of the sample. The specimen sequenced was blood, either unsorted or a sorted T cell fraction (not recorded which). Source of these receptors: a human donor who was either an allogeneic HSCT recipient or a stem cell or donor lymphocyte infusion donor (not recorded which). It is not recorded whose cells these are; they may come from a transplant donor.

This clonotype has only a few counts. In nucleotides, the CDR3 is TGTGCCAGCCAGCCGGGACAGGGCTTACAGCCCCAGCATTTT. This sequence encodes CASQPGQGLQPQHF. The V call is TRBV28, the J call TRBJ1-5; TRBD1 matches at 9 bases. The CDR3 is 14 amino acids. Losses at the gene ends were 8 bases for V and 7 bases for J; bases not matched to a gene: 9. Looked up from germline, CDR1 is MDHEN and CDR2 is SYDVKM.

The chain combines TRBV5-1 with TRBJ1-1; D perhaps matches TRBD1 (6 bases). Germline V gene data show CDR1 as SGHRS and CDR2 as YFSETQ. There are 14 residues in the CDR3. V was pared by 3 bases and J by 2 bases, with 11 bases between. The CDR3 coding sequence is TGCGCCAGCAGCTCAACAGGGTTAAACACTGAAGCTTTCTTT. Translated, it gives CASSSTGLNTEAFF.

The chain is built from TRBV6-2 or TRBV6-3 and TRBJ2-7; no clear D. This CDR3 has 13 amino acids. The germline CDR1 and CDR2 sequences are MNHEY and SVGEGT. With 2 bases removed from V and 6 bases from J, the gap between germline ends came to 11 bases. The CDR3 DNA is TGTGCCAGCAGTTACCATGTCAAGGGCGAGCAGTACTTC. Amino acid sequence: CASSYHVKGEQYF.

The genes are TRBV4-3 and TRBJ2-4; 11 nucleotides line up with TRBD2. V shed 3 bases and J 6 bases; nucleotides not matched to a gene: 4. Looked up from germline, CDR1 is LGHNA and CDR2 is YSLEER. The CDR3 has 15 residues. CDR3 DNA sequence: TGCGCCAGCAGCCAGGGGACTAGCGGATTAAACATTCAGTACTTC. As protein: CASSQGTSGLNIQYF.

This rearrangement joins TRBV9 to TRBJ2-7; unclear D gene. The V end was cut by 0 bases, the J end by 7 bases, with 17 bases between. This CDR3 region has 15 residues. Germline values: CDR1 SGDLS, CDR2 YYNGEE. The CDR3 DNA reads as TGTGCCAGCAGCGTAGAGGACGGACGGCTCGGGGAGCAGTACTTC. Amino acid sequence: CASSVEDGRLGEQYF.

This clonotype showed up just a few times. CDR3 nucleotides: TGTGCCAGCAGTGTGCCGGGGGGCGCGCAGAATCAGCCCCAGCATTTT. This codes for CASSVPGGAQNQPQHF. This chain uses TRBV28 with TRBJ1-5; tentatively, D is TRBD1 (6 bases). In germline, CDR1 is MDHEN, CDR2 SYDVKM. V was cut by 5 bases and J by 4 bases, with 18 bases left in between. CDR3 length: 16 residues.

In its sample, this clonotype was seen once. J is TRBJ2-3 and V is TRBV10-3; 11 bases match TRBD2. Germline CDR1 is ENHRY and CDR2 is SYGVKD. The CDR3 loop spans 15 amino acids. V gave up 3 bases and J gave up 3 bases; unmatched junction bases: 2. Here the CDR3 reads CAISESSGRTDTQYF. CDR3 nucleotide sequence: TGTGCCATCAGTGAATCTAGCGGGAGGACAGATACGCAGTATTTT.

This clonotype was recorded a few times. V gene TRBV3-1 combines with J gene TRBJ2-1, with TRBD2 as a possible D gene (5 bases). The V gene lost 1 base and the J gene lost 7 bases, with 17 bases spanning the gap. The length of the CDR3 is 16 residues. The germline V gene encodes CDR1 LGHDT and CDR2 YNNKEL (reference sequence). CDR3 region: CASSQVSGPKRNEQFF. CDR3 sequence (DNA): TGTGCCAGCAGCCAAGTCAGCGGTCCTAAGCGGAATGAGCAGTTCTTC.

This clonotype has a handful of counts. CDR3 coding DNA: TGCGCCAGCAGCCAAGTTCTGATCCGGGGGCGCCGGGCAAGAACTAATGAAAAACTGTTTTTT. Translated: CASSQVLIRGRRARTNEKLFF. The chain joins TRBV4-3 to TRBJ1-4; tentative D call: TRBD1 (6 bases). Germline CDR1 reads LGHNA; CDR2 reads YSLEER. This CDR3 spans 21 amino acids. Trimming left V 1 base short and J 1 base short, with 25 bases between.

CDR3 amino acids: CASSNEKLFF. The CDR3 DNA follows: TGTGCCAGCAGCAATGAAAAACTGTTTTTT. The chain has TRBV28 and TRBJ1-4; D gene unclear. Between the trimmed V and J ends, which lost 6 bases and 5 bases, there was a span of 1 base. CDR1 and CDR2 from the germline V gene are MDHEN and SYDVKM. CDR3 length: 10 amino acids.

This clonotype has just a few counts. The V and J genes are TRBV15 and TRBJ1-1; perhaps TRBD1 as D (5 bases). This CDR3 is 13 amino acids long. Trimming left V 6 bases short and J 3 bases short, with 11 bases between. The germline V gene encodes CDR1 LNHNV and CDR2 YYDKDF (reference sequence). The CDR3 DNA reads TGTGCCACCAGTGGGGGACGGTACACTGAAGCTTTCTTT. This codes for CATSGGRYTEAFF.

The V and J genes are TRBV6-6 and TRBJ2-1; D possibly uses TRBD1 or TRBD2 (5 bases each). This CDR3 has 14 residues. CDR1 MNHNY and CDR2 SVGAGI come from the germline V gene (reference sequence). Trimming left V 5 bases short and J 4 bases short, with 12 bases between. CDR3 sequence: CASSARDAYNEQFF. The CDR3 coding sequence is TGTGCCAGCAGTGCCCGGGACGCATACAATGAGCAGTTCTTC.

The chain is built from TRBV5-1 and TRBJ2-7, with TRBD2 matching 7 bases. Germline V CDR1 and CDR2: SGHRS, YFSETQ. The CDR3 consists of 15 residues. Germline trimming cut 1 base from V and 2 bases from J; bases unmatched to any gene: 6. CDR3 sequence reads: CASSLSSGYPYEQYF. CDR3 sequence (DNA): TGCGCCAGCAGCTTGAGTAGCGGGTACCCCTACGAGCAGTACTTC.

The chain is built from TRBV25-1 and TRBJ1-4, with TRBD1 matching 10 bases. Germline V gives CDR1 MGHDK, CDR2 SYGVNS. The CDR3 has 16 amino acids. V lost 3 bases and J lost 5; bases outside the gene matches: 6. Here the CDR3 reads CASSDAPGQGNEKLFF. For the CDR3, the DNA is TGTGCCAGCAGTGATGCTCCGGGACAGGGGAATGAAAAACTGTTTTTT.

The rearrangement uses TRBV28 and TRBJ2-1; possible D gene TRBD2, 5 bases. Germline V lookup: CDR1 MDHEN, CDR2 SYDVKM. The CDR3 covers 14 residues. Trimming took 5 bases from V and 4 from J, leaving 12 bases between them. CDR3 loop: CASSPRTSYNEQFF. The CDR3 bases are TGTGCCAGCAGTCCAAGGACTTCTTACAATGAGCAGTTCTTC.

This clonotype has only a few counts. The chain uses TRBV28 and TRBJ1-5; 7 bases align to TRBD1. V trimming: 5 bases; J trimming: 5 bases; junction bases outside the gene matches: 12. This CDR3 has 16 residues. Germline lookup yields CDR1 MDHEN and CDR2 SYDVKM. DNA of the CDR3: TGTGCCAGCAGTACTAAAGGGGGCCGTAAGGATCAGCCCCAGCATTTT. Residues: CASSTKGGRKDQPQHF.

CDR3 protein: CSVAHYGEQFF. The CDR3 DNA is TGCAGCGTGGCCCACTATGGGGAGCAGTTCTTC. J is TRBJ2-1 and V is TRBV29-1, with D uncertain. V was trimmed by 6 bases and J by 10 bases, leaving 13 bases between them. The CDR3 contains 11 residues. CDR1 and CDR2 (germline): SQVTM, ANQGSEA.

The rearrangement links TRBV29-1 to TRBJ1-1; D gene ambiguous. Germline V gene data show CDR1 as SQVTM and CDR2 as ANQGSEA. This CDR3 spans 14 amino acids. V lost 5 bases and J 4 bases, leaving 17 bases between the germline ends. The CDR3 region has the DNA TGCAGCGTTACTGCCCGGGGTCGATTCACTGAAGCTTTCTTT. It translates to CSVTARGRFTEAFF.

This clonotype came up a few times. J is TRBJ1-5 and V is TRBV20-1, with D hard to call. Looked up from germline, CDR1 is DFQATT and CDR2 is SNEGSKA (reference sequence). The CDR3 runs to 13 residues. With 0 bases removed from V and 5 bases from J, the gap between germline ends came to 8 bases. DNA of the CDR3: TGCAGTGCTAGAGAAATGAGGGATCAGCCCCAGCATTTT. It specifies CSAREMRDQPQHF.